Below, 23 T cell receptor beta chains from the same sample are listed, as sequenced in a study of blood T cell repertoires in COVID-19. Data came from immunoSEQ multiplex PCR; TCRdb stores just in-frame clones and leaves some out. The data show about 160,000 clones, about 88% seen once. Input material: peripheral blood. The origin of the receptors is a man in his forties or fifties with acute or convalescent COVID-19.

This chain links TRBV5-4 with TRBJ2-2, with TRBD2 as a possible D gene (6 bases). V shed 0 bases and J shed 0 bases, with 9 bases lying between them. Germline V gives CDR1 SGHNT, CDR2 YYREEE (reference sequence). The CDR3 is 16 residues long. Written as DNA, the CDR3 is TGTGCCAGCAGCTTGGCCCAGCGGGCGAACACCGGGGAGCTGTTTTTT. Translated, it gives CASSLAQRANTGELFF.

The count of this clone is one. The V gene is TRBV7-6, the J gene TRBJ2-2; D is perhaps TRBD1 (6 bases). The length of the CDR3 is 15 residues. Trimming took 0 bases from V and 6 from J, leaving 11 bases between them. Germline V gives CDR1 SGHVS, CDR2 FNYEAQ. The CDR3 spells CASSLAARGSGELFF. CDR3 bases: TGTGCCAGCAGCTTAGCGGCCAGGGGCTCCGGGGAGCTGTTTTTT.

The J gene is TRBJ2-3, the V gene TRBV5-4, with 7 bases lining up with TRBD2. Germline trimming cut 0 bases from V and 1 base from J; bases unmatched to any gene: 5. Germline loops: CDR1 SGHNT, CDR2 YYREEE (reference sequence). The CDR3 extends over 16 amino acids. This CDR3 is CASSLARDYRTDTQYF. The CDR3 DNA follows: TGTGCCAGCAGCTTGGCTCGGGACTACCGCACAGATACGCAGTATTTT.

This clone showed up just a few times. The chain recombines TRBV29-1 with TRBJ2-5, with 9 positions matching TRBD2. J gave up 5 bases and V 0 bases, and 22 bases lay outside the gene matches. Germline V gene lookup returns CDR1 SQVTM and CDR2 ANQGSEA. The CDR3 has 20 residues. The CDR3 coding sequence is TGCAGCGTTGAAGAACGTTTTTGGTTATACGCGGGGGGGCAGTATGAGACCCAGTACTTC. Protein product: CSVEERFWLYAGGQYETQYF.

V usage is TRBV6-2 or TRBV6-3 and J usage is TRBJ2-7, with TRBD2 matching over 11 bases. Trimming at V came to 0 bases and at J to 2 bases, leaving 15 bases not matched to a gene. The length of the CDR3 is 20 residues. Germline V gene sequence: CDR1 MNHEY, CDR2 SVGEGT. Written as DNA, the CDR3 is TGTGCCAGCAGTTACTCGTATCGACTAGCGGGGACTTCCGTTCCCTACGAGCAGTACTTC. Protein sequence: CASSYSYRLAGTSVPYEQYF.

The V and J genes are TRBV10-3 and TRBJ1-3; TRBD1 might be the D (5 bases). The V end lost 1 base, the J end lost 2 bases, and 18 bases lay between the germline ends. The CDR3 runs to 18 residues. CDR1 and CDR2 (germline): ENHRY, SYGVKD. This CDR3 is CAISEFQQGAAAGNTIYF. CDR3 sequence (DNA): TGTGCCATCAGTGAGTTCCAACAAGGGGCGGCGGCTGGAAACACCATATATTTT.

J is TRBJ2-7 and V is TRBV6-2 or TRBV6-3; TRBD1 matches at 8 bases. There are 13 residues in the CDR3. Germline assignment: CDR1 MNHEY and CDR2 SVGEGT. Trimming cost V 6 bases and J 2 bases; bases outside gene matches: 3. CDR3 nucleotides: TGTGCCAGCAGCCAGGACAGGGCCTACGAGCAGTACTTC. Amino acids: CASSQDRAYEQYF.

The chain combines TRBV1 with TRBJ2-1; TRBD2 is the table's D call, not checked against the DNA. TRBV1 is recorded as a pseudogene. The CDR3 is 17 amino acids. DNA for the CDR3: TGCACCAGCAGCCATACCGCCGGGACTAGCCAGGACAATGAGCAGTTCTTC. Protein sequence: CTSSHTAGTSQDNEQFF.

This clone showed up just once. V gene TRBV5-8 combines with J gene TRBJ1-1, with D perhaps matching TRBD1 (5 bases). Trimming left V 0 bases short and J 11 bases short, with 17 bases between. Germline V gives CDR1 SGHTS, CDR2 YDEGEE. The CDR3 loop spans 14 amino acids. CDR3 residues: CASSLEGGTQVAFF. The DNA of the CDR3 is TGTGCCAGCAGCTTGGAGGGAGGGACCCAAGTGGCTTTCTTT.

This rearrangement joins TRBV10-3 to TRBJ1-1; 8 bases align to TRBD1. Germline V gives CDR1 ENHRY, CDR2 SYGVKD. The J segment lost 5 bases and the V segment lost 3 bases, leaving 8 bases of the junction unmatched. This CDR3 is 15 amino acids long. CDR3 DNA sequence: TGTGCCATCAGTGACACCCAGGGGGCGCGGACTGAAGCTTTCTTT. This codes for CAISDTQGARTEAFF.

The chain recombines TRBV4-2 with TRBJ2-7, with 9 bases that match TRBD2. The CDR3 runs to 15 residues. Germline V lookup: CDR1 LGHNA, CDR2 YNFKEQ. V dropped 0 bases and J dropped 2; count of bases not matched to a gene: 2. The CDR3 spells CASSQERGGTYEQYF. In nucleotides, the CDR3 is TGTGCCAGCAGCCAAGAGCGGGGGGGAACCTACGAGCAGTACTTC.

The V gene is TRBV21-1, the J gene TRBJ1-1. TRBV21-1 is flagged as a pseudogene. This CDR3 is built from 13 residues. CDR3 sequence (DNA): TGTGCCAGCAGCAAAGGGGGGGGTGCTGAAGCTTTCTTT. It translates to CASSKGGGAEAFF.

The V call is TRBV5-1, the J call TRBJ1-1, with TRBD1 as a possible D gene (5 bases). The CDR3 consists of 15 residues. The V end was cut by 2 bases, the J end by 4 bases, with 15 bases between. Germline values: CDR1 SGHRS, CDR2 YFSETQ. The CDR3: CASSFEGAGSTEAFF. The CDR3 DNA sequence: TGCGCCAGCAGCTTCGAAGGGGCGGGGAGCACTGAAGCTTTCTTT.

The chain joins TRBV7-2 to TRBJ1-5; 7 bases fit TRBD1. Germline V gene sequence: CDR1 SGHTA, CDR2 FQGNSA. Losses at the gene ends were 5 bases for V and 3 bases for J; bases not matched to a gene: 13. The CDR3 contains 17 residues. The CDR3, as DNA: TGTGCCAGCAGCCGCGACAGGGTCCGCGGGGACAATCAGCCCCAGCATTTT. This codes for CASSRDRVRGDNQPQHF.

In DNA form, the CDR3 reads TGTGCCAGCAGAAGAGGACAGGGTAATGAGCAGTTCTTC. Its translation: CASRRGQGNEQFF. The chain has TRBV12-3 or TRBV12-4 and TRBJ2-1; 8 bases fit TRBD1. The CDR3 is made up of 13 amino acids. Trimming at V came to 6 bases and at J to 7 bases, leaving 5 bases not matched to a gene.

In regard to this clone: Other DNA sequences in this specimen translate into the identical CDR3. This chain connects TRBV7-2 to TRBJ1-5, with 10 nucleotides matching TRBD1. Germline values: CDR1 SGHTA, CDR2 FQGNSA. CDR3 length equals 15 residues. J gave up 4 bases and V 5 bases, and 5 bases lay outside the gene matches. The CDR3 loop reads CASSLRTGGNQPQHF. CDR3 in DNA: TGTGCCAGCAGCCTCCGGACAGGGGGTAATCAGCCCCAGCATTTT.

The chain carries TRBV9 and TRBJ2-1; the D gene is possibly TRBD1 (6 bases). CDR3 length: 17 residues. Per the germline V gene, CDR1 is SGDLS and CDR2 is YYNGEE. The V end lost 4 bases, the J end lost 4 bases, and 21 bases lay between the germline ends. CDR3 in amino acids: CASSLRAGTNLYNEQFF. CDR3 nucleotide sequence: TGTGCCAGCAGCCTGAGGGCCGGGACAAACCTGTACAATGAGCAGTTCTTC. Looking up the rest from reference TRBV9 and TRBJ2-1 gives the full variable domain: DSGVTQTPKHLITATGQRVTLRCSPRSGDLSVYWYQQSLDQGLQFLIQYYNGEERAKGNILERFSAQQFPDLHSELNLSSLELGDSALYFCASSLRAGTNLYNEQFFGPGTRLTVL.

CDR3 coding DNA: TGTGCCAGTCGGGACTACGCGAACACCGGGGAGCTGTTTTTT. Its translation: CASRDYANTGELFF. The chain carries TRBV6-4 and TRBJ2-2; 7 bases fit TRBD2. V lost 9 bases to trimming and J lost 0 bases; unmatched junction nucleotides: 4. The CDR3 contains 14 residues. Germline V lookup: CDR1 MRHNA, CDR2 SNTAGT.

This clone was picked up one time. The chain combines TRBV5-4 with TRBJ2-2; tentative D call: TRBD2 (5 bases). Trimming shortened V by 6 bases and J by 5 bases, and 14 bases separated the two germline ends. The CDR3 has 14 residues. Germline V gene data show CDR1 as SGHNT and CDR2 as YYREEE (reference sequence). CDR3 nucleotide sequence: TGTGCCAGCACTAATGGTCGGGATACCGGGGAGCTGTTTTTT. It translates to CASTNGRDTGELFF.

Turning to this clone: At one boundary the junction diverges from the germline segment, which might be a read error. V usage is TRBV6-6 and J usage is TRBJ2-1; 11 nucleotides line up with TRBD2. CDR3 length: 15 amino acids. Germline CDR1 MNHNY, CDR2 SVGAGI (reference sequence). DNA for the CDR3: TGTGCCCGCAGTTTAGCGGGGGGGCCCAGGGGTGAGCAGTTCTTC. Its protein product is CARSLAGGPRGEQFF.

This chain links TRBV15 with TRBJ2-2, with 7 bases aligning to TRBD1. The V and J ends lost 3 bases and 4 bases, in that order; junction bases with no gene match: 5. Germline lookup yields CDR1 LNHNV and CDR2 YYDKDF (reference sequence). The CDR3 loop spans 15 amino acids. Here the CDR3 reads CATSRGTEFTGELFF. As DNA, the CDR3 is TGTGCCACCAGCAGGGGGACAGAATTCACCGGGGAGCTGTTTTTT.

V usage is TRBV6-5 and J usage is TRBJ1-2; 7 positions match TRBD1. In germline, CDR1 is MNHEY, CDR2 SVGAGI. The junction had 7 bases not matched to a gene; V was cut back by 6 bases and J by 3 bases. This CDR3 contains 14 residues. The CDR3 DNA reads as TGTGCCAGCAGCTCGACAGGGCCCTACTATGGCTACACCTTC. Its protein product is CASSSTGPYYGYTF.

The chain recombines TRBV7-6 with TRBJ1-2, with 12 bases fitting TRBD1. This CDR3 contains 15 residues. Germline assignment: CDR1 SGHVS and CDR2 FNYEAQ. V gave up 3 bases and J gave up 5 bases; unmatched junction bases: 4. CDR3: CASSFGTGGEYGYTF. DNA for the CDR3: TGTGCCAGCAGCTTCGGGACAGGGGGCGAGTATGGCTACACCTTC. Variable domain in full (rest from reference TRBV7-6 and TRBJ1-2): GAGVSQSPRYKVTKRGQDVALRCDPISGHVSLYWYRQALGQGPEFLTYFNYEAQQDKSGLPNDRFSAERPEGSISTLTIQRTEQRDSAMYRCASSFGTGGEYGYTFGSGTRLTVV.